The T cell receptor beta chain described here comes from a study of blood T cells in healthy people across ages. Looking at the study overall: Capturing about one barcoded beta molecule per two T cells was achieved by template switching.

A sample-barcoded 5' primer and a J-beta primer mix were used in a second PCR of roughly 7 to 12 cycles. TCRdb redid the calling of the 5' RACE reads with MiXCR, one entry per CDR3 protein. The sample yields fewer than 900,000 distinct CDR3 sequences, roughly 47% seen once. In its sample, this clonotype was seen many times. Its antigen is still unknown. General study points: Percentage of naive T cells showed a strong correlation with TCR beta diversity.

Germline V gene lookup returns CDR1 SQVTM and CDR2 ANQGSEA. The CDR3 is made up of 12 amino acids. Trimming stripped 7 bases from V and 7 bases from J, with 14 bases between. The specimen sequenced was blood. The receptor's source is an older woman in good health. The chain recombines TRBV29-1 with TRBJ2-1, with D possibly called TRBD1 or TRBD2 (5 bases each). CDR3: CSGGTVGNEQFF. As DNA, the CDR3 is TGCAGCGGTGGGACGGTGGGGAATGAGCAGTTCTTC.